The rows below give T cell receptor beta chains drawn from one sample of a study of read filtering for tumor transcriptome and immune sequencing. A single record per CDR3 protein comes from TCRdb applying MiXCR to the reads. The sample includes tens of thousands of distinct CDR3 sequences, roughly 21% of them seen just once. The sequencing input was a population of CD138-negative cells sorted from bone marrow. These receptors were obtained from a donor aged 40 or over with multiple myeloma. CDR3s include the opening cysteine and the closing phenylalanine or tryptophan. D genes are given only for firm matches. Clone sizes are given selectively: once, few, many, or a class where the clone is expanded.

d_call,clone_size,v_call,j_call,cdr3_nt,cdr3_aa
TRBD1,medium-sized,TRBV2,TRBJ2-1,TGTGCCAGCAGGGGACAGGGCTCCTCTGAGCAGTTCTTC,CASRGQGSSEQFF
TRBD2,many,TRBV5-4,TRBJ2-1,TGTGCCAGCAGCTTTGGTGGCATCGGGGGGTGGTCCTACAATGAGCAGTTCTTC,CASSFGGIGGWSYNEQFF
.,many,TRBV5-1,TRBJ1-4,TGCGCCAGCACCAACCAAGGGAATGAAAAACTGTTTTTT,CASTNQGNEKLFF
.,.,TRBV18,TRBJ2-5,TGTGCCAGCTCACCACTCGGCACCCGGCGGGAGACCCAGTACTTC,CASSPLGTRRETQYF
.,.,TRBV12-3/TRBV12-4,TRBJ1-2,TGTGCCAGCAGTCGAAGGACAGCCTATGGCTACACCTTC,CASSRRTAYGYTF
.,.,TRBV18,TRBJ1-1,TGTGCCAGCTCACTTCAAGCTCGGGGTGAAGCTTTCTTT,CASSLQARGEAFF
TRBD1,many,TRBV20-1,TRBJ2-3,TGCAGTGCCACCCTCGCAGACAGGGGGCCAGATACGCAGTATTTT,CSATLADRGPDTQYF
.,few,TRBV20-1,TRBJ2-5,TGCAGTGCTAGAGATCTGGCACTGGAGACCCAGTACTTC,CSARDLALETQYF
.,many,TRBV5-1,TRBJ2-1,TGCGCCAGCAGCTTGGGGGTGGGACGCTCCTACAATGAGCAGTTCTTC,CASSLGVGRSYNEQFF
.,many,TRBV28,TRBJ2-2,TGTGCCAGCAGTTCCAAATTTGCCGGGGAGCTGTTTTTT,CASSSKFAGELFF
TRBD1,.,TRBV7-9,TRBJ1-5,TGTGCCAGCAGCTCAGCTCCGGGACAGGGGTGGGATAGCAATCAGCCCCAGCATTTT,CASSSAPGQGWDSNQPQHF
TRBD2,many,TRBV20-1,TRBJ2-1,TGCAGTGCTAGAACTAGCGGGGGGCCCGCATCCTACAATGAGCAGTTCTTC,CSARTSGGPASYNEQFF
.,many,TRBV5-6,TRBJ2-3,TGTGCCAGCAGCTTGGTGGGAAAGCGGACAGATACGCAGTATTTT,CASSLVGKRTDTQYF
.,medium-sized,TRBV28,TRBJ2-1,TGTGCCAGCACCGAGGAGGGGGCTGGAAACAATGAGCAGTTCTTC,CASTEEGAGNNEQFF
.,many,TRBV7-9,TRBJ1-1,TGTGCCAGCAGCTTCGGTGCAGACACTGAAGCTTTCTTT,CASSFGADTEAFF
TRBD1,.,TRBV6-6,TRBJ2-6,TGTGCCAGCAGTTACTCGAGAAGTATACCGGGACAGGGAGGACTTAGGGCCAACGTCCTGACTTTC,CASSYSRSIPGQGGLRANVLTF
.,many,TRBV7-9,TRBJ2-1,TGTGCCAGCAGCCCAGCCTCCTACAATGAGCAGTTCTTC,CASSPASYNEQFF
.,many,TRBV11-2,TRBJ2-7,TGTGCCAGCAGCTCATCGGGCCCCTACGAGCAGTACTTC,CASSSSGPYEQYF
.,.,TRBV15,TRBJ1-1,TGTGCCACCAGCATGTTGGGAGACCCCCCTGAAGCTTTCTTT,CATSMLGDPPEAFF
.,few,TRBV5-1,TRBJ1-3,TGCGCCAGCTCCACAGGAACTTCCTCTGGAAACACCATATATTTT,CASSTGTSSGNTIYF
TRBD1,many,TRBV12-3/TRBV12-4,TRBJ1-5,TGTGCCAGCAGTCCACAGGGGGCCATAAATAATCAGCCCCAGCATTTT,CASSPQGAINNQPQHF
.,few,TRBV2,TRBJ2-5,TGTGCCAGCACTAAGTGGGGAAAGAGCCAAGAGACCCAGTACTTC,CASTKWGKSQETQYF
TRBD1,many,TRBV11-3,TRBJ2-1,TGTGCCAGCAGCCTGGGACAGGGGGCAGACAATGAGCAGTTCTTC,CASSLGQGADNEQFF
.,few,TRBV7-3,TRBJ2-1,TGTGCCAGCAGCCCAAAGGGGGGATGGTACAATGAGCAGTTCTTC,CASSPKGGWYNEQFF
TRBD1,few,TRBV5-1,TRBJ2-5,TGCGCCAGCAGCCACGGGACAGATCAAGAGACCCAGTACTTC,CASSHGTDQETQYF
TRBD2,many,TRBV2,TRBJ2-1,TGTGCCAGCACGATACTAGCGGGGGGGTACAATGAGCAGTTCTTC,CASTILAGGYNEQFF
TRBD1,many,TRBV5-1,TRBJ2-7,TGCGCCAGCAGCTCGGGACAGGTTAACTACGAGCAGTACTTC,CASSSGQVNYEQYF
TRBD1,many,TRBV14,TRBJ1-1,TGTGCCAGCCGAGGGTCGGGACAGGGTCCAATGAACACTGAAGCTTTCTTT,CASRGSGQGPMNTEAFF
.,few,TRBV20-1,TRBJ2-1,TGCAGTGCTTCGTGGGTGGGTGAGCAGTTCTTC,CSASWVGEQFF
TRBD1,.,TRBV2,TRBJ2-3,TGTGCCAGCAGAGAGGGGGCGGGCACAGATACGCAGTATTTT,CASREGAGTDTQYF
.,many,TRBV29-1,TRBJ1-1,TGCAGCGTTGGGGGGACGGGGAACACTGAAGCTTTCTTT,CSVGGTGNTEAFF
.,many,TRBV2,TRBJ2-3,TGTGCCAGCAGTCCGGGGGGCGGGAGCACAGATACGCAGTATTTT,CASSPGGGSTDTQYF
TRBD1,many,TRBV30,TRBJ1-1,TGTGCCTGGACCTCGAAAAGGGGACAGGGGTTTGGCACTGAAGCTTTCTTT,CAWTSKRGQGFGTEAFF
.,many,TRBV20-1,TRBJ2-7,TGCAGTGCTAGACACAGGACACAAAACTACGAGCAGTACTTC,CSARHRTQNYEQYF
.,many,TRBV15,TRBJ1-1,TGTGCCACCAGCAGAGATCGTGCGGGCGGCACTGAAGCTTTCTTT,CATSRDRAGGTEAFF
.,many,TRBV15,TRBJ1-5,TGTGCCACCAGCACTTCCCGGGCCCAATATAGCAATCAGCCCCAGCATTTT,CATSTSRAQYSNQPQHF
TRBD1,many,TRBV20-1,TRBJ1-2,TGCAGTGCCACCACAGGGGGAAGCTATGGCTACACCTTC,CSATTGGSYGYTF
.,many,TRBV5-1,TRBJ1-4,TGCGCCAGCAGCACTAGGGGAACTAATGAAAAACTGTTTTTT,CASSTRGTNEKLFF
.,many,TRBV6-5,TRBJ1-4,TGTGCCAGCAGGAGACAGCTACTCAATGAAAAACTGTTTTTT,CASRRQLLNEKLFF
.,many,TRBV5-1,TRBJ2-6,TGCGCCAGCAGCCGCGGACAGTCTGGGGCCAACGTCCTGACTTTC,CASSRGQSGANVLTF
.,.,TRBV6-5,TRBJ1-4,TGTTCCAGCAGTCAGACAGCTAATGATAAACTGTTTTTT,CSSSQTANDKLFF
.,few,TRBV11-2,TRBJ1-1,TGTGCCAGCAGCTTCCCCCGCGGATGCCTGGGGGACACTGAAGCTTTCTTT,CASSFPRGCLGDTEAFF
.,many,TRBV2,TRBJ2-3,TGTGCCAGCAGTCCAGGGTTGGGGGAAGCAGATACGCAGTATTTT,CASSPGLGEADTQYF
TRBD2,.,TRBV11-2,TRBJ2-5,TGTGCCAGCAGCTCGGTAGCGGGGGGTCAAGAGACCCAGTACTTC,CASSSVAGGQETQYF
TRBD1,many,TRBV27,TRBJ1-1,TGTGCCAGCAGTGACAGGGTTTACACTGAAGCTTTCTTT,CASSDRVYTEAFF
.,.,TRBV4-1,TRBJ2-3,TGCGCCAGCAGCCATCTCTTCGGGGGCTTTACAGATACGCAGTATTTT,CASSHLFGGFTDTQYF
TRBD1,many,TRBV2,TRBJ2-7,TGTGCCAGCGGGGGGACAGGAGCCTACGAGCAGTACTTC,CASGGTGAYEQYF
.,.,TRBV27,TRBJ2-1,TGTGCCAGCAGCCCCTACGGTTCTGAGCAGCTCTTC,CASSPYGSEQLF
.,.,TRBV5-1,TRBJ1-6,TGCGCCAGCTGGGGACTATATAATTCACCCCTCCACTTT,CASWGLYNSPLHF
TRBD1,many,TRBV23-1,TRBJ1-1,TGCGCCAGCAGACTCACAGGGGCGGGAACTGAAGCTTTCTTT,CASRLTGAGTEAFF
TRBD1,many,TRBV7-9,TRBJ2-1,TGTGCCAGCAGTGGTGGACAGGGATACAATGAGCAGTTCTTC,CASSGGQGYNEQFF
.,many,TRBV29-1,TRBJ1-1,TGCAGCGTTGGGGTGAACACTGAAGCTTTCTTT,CSVGVNTEAFF
.,many,TRBV28,TRBJ2-7,TGTGCCAGCAGTAGGGGCCCGGTCTACGAGCAGTACTTC,CASSRGPVYEQYF